This T cell receptor (beta chain) was identified during a study of T-cell reconstitution after alpha-beta-depleted transplantation in children. A TCRbeta library incorporating unique molecular identifiers was prepared. TCRdb passed the PCR reads through MiXCR, listing each CDR3 protein once. The data show about 500,000 distinct CDR3 sequences, 30% to 35% seen once. The CDR3 covers 15 residues. The germline CDR1 and CDR2 sequences are MNHEY and SMNVEV (reference sequence). With 5 bases removed from V and 1 base from J, the gap between germline ends came to 14 bases. This clonotype was observed a handful of times.

This chain links TRBV27 with TRBJ1-1; D call uncertain. The receptor's source is a human donor who donated a stem cell graft to a child with aplastic anemia. The source was PBMCs from the stem cell graft donor, collected from the stem cell graft. As DNA, the CDR3 is TGTGCCAGCAGTAAGCTTGGGGTGACGAACACTGAAGCTTTCTTT. It is translated as CASSKLGVTNTEAFF.